This T cell receptor (beta chain) was found in a study of T cell responses to AZD1222 COVID-19 vaccine. General study points: Reportedly, nearly half of unique spike TCRs recognized epitopes outside B.1.351/B.1.1.7 mutations. Vaccine-related CD4 TCRs covered spike, predominating at 160-218 and 743-854. Most donors were white British, females outnumbered males, and clonal diversity was possibly underestimated. The study identified only 6 or 7 AZD1222 recipients as seropositive at baseline.

Concerning this clone: Antigen: not known.

Germline CDR1 is LNHDA and CDR2 is SQIVND (reference sequence). The ends were cut back, 5 bases at V and 2 bases at J, with 10 bases in the middle. This CDR3 has 13 residues. Only in-frame clones appear in the TCRdb table, and some are missing; sequencing was by immunoSEQ multiplex PCR. The data hold some 110,000 clones, with around 91% observed a single time. The sample here was peripheral blood, taken 28 days after the second AZD1222 dose. This TCR derives from an adult who received the AZD1222 COVID-19 vaccine. This sequence joins TRBV19 and TRBJ2-7; a weak D match, TRBD1 (6 bases). CDR3 DNA: TGTGCCAGTAGTCCGGGACAAGCCTACGAGCAGTACTTC. It translates to CASSPGQAYEQYF.